The 24 T cell receptor beta chains below all came from one sample that was sequenced in a study of human T cells and chemical hapten exposure (dated by TCRdb to the early 2020s). The sample's time point, from its label and the paper: pre-sensitization, week 0. Per the publication, the treatment or condition label means: therapeutic diphenylcyclopropenone sensitization with weekly scalp DPC. The library was generated by RACE. Reads for this sample came from a NextSeq 500. TCRdb trimmed public reads at Q25 via fastp, called clones via MiXCR and kept in-frame beta chains. Rows matching on CDR3 protein sequence are summarized as one entry with the most common DNA and genes. The sample table holds 89,000 or so distinct CDR3 sequences, of which around 7.9% were seen once. Approximately 2.4% of the sample belongs to the ten largest clones. The material sequenced was whole blood, taken in connection with sensitization to the hapten diphenylcyclopropenone (DPC). The receptors were gathered from a man aged 35 to 55 with alopecia areata. Some clones in this sample may be carry-over from other donors' samples.

This clonotype has more than one count but fewer than ten. The chain combines TRBV5-6 with TRBJ2-5; D remains ambiguous. Germline CDR1 reads SGHDT; CDR2 reads YYEEEE. The CDR3 has 17 amino acids. V was clipped by 1 base and J by 5 bases, with 21 bases between them. CDR3 nucleotide sequence: TGTGCCAGCAGCTTGAATGGGGAAGGGTCTCTCGCGGAGACCCAGTACTTC. The encoded protein is CASSLNGEGSLAETQYF.

This clonotype was detected a few times. The V gene is TRBV4-3, the J gene TRBJ2-2; D possibly matches TRBD1 or TRBD2 (5 bases each). Germline V gene data show CDR1 as LGHNA and CDR2 as YSLEER. The CDR3 totals 13 residues. Trimming removed 1 base at V and 13 bases at J, with 13 bases between. The CDR3 bases are TGCGCCAGCAGCCAAGTCCGAGGGGCCGTGCTGTTTTTT. It encodes CASSQVRGAVLFF.

This clonotype has just a few counts. The gene calls are TRBV20-1 and TRBJ2-1, with 9 bases identical to TRBD2. The germline V gene encodes CDR1 DFQATT and CDR2 SNEGSKA (reference sequence). CDR3 size: 16 residues. With 5 bases clipped from V and 3 bases from J, the junction kept 11 bases outside the gene matches. CDR3 in amino acids: CSAPPLAGLFYNEQFF. For the CDR3, the DNA is TGCAGTGCTCCACCTCTAGCGGGACTATTCTACAATGAGCAGTTCTTC.

This clonotype appeared many times. This chain uses TRBV18 with TRBJ1-5, with D maybe TRBD1 (5 bases). V was pared by 1 base and J by 3 bases, with 7 bases between. The CDR3 is 14 residues long. The V gene's germline CDR1 is KGHSH and CDR2 LQKENI. CDR3 bases: TGTGCCAGCTCACCACGGGGGGACAATCAGCCCCAGCATTTT. Residues: CASSPRGDNQPQHF.

The table lists this clonotype with a few counts. The chain recombines TRBV23-1 with TRBJ2-1; possible D gene TRBD2, 5 bases. TRBV23-1 is an ORF for which the function is uncertain. Trimming cost V 8 bases and J 1 base, with 15 bases left between them. This CDR3 is built from 15 residues. CDR3 in DNA: TGCGCCAGCTCCCCGTCCCCGGGGTCCTACAATGAGCAGTTCTTC. It is translated as CASSPSPGSYNEQFF.

Ten or more counts support this clonotype. V and J are TRBV9 and TRBJ1-1; D call uncertain. The CDR3 is 14 amino acids. Trimming took off 3 bases at V and 5 bases at J, with 14 bases between the two ends. Germline V gene lookup returns CDR1 SGDLS and CDR2 YYNGEE. CDR3 sequence (DNA): TGTGCCAGCAGCGGCGGCCCCGGCGGGACTGAAGCTTTCTTT. Amino acid sequence: CASSGGPGGTEAFF.

The chain uses TRBV20-1 and TRBJ1-5, with a tentative D call TRBD1 (6 bases). Germline values: CDR1 DFQATT, CDR2 SNEGSKA (reference sequence). The V end lost 6 bases, the J end lost 0 bases, and 18 bases lay between the germline ends. The CDR3 sequence is 16 residues long. The CDR3 is CSASGTGRASNQPQHF. The CDR3 DNA sequence: TGCAGTGCCTCAGGTACAGGGAGGGCTAGCAATCAGCCCCAGCATTTT.

This clonotype came up a few times. This chain joins TRBV15 and TRBJ2-7, with a possible D match to TRBD2 (6 bases). CDR1 LNHNV and CDR2 YYDKDF come from the germline V gene (reference sequence). V lost 5 bases, J lost 5 bases, and 13 bases lay in between. The CDR3 spans 13 residues. The CDR3 region is CATSSGLLNEQYV. For the CDR3, the DNA is TGTGCCACCAGCTCGGGACTTCTAAACGAGCAGTACGTC.

This clonotype showed up just a few times. This chain uses TRBV6-2 or TRBV6-3 with TRBJ1-1; 11 bases align to TRBD1. V lost 7 bases to trimming and J lost 0 bases; unmatched junction nucleotides: 4. This CDR3 is 15 amino acids long. Germline CDR1 MNHEY, CDR2 SVGEGT. The CDR3 reads CASKRTGGVNTEAFF. As DNA, the CDR3 is TGTGCCAGCAAGAGGACAGGGGGCGTGAACACTGAAGCTTTCTTT.

This clonotype was counted between two and nine times. The genes are TRBV5-1 and TRBJ2-3; either TRBD1 or TRBD2 may supply D (5 bases each). Germline V lookup: CDR1 SGHRS, CDR2 YFSETQ. The CDR3 extends over 16 amino acids. Trimming pared 0 bases from V and 1 base from J, leaving 12 bases between. The CDR3 is CASSLGTMGGTDTQYF. The CDR3 region has the DNA TGCGCCAGCAGCTTGGGGACCATGGGGGGCACAGATACGCAGTATTTT.

This clonotype has a handful of counts. The chain combines TRBV6-5 with TRBJ2-2, with 10 bases aligning to TRBD2. Trimming cost V 1 base and J 2 bases; bases outside gene matches: 4. Germline CDR1 MNHEY, CDR2 SVGAGI. This CDR3 is 17 amino acids long. The CDR3 DNA sequence: TGTGCCAGCAGTTACTTAGCGGGAGGCGGAAACACCGGGGAGCTGTTTTTT. Translating it yields CASSYLAGGGNTGELFF.

This sequence joins TRBV3-1 and TRBJ2-5; TRBD2 matches at 7 bases. Looked up from germline, CDR1 is LGHDT and CDR2 is YNNKEL (reference sequence). Trimming removed 4 bases from V and 2 bases from J; junction bases left unmatched: 1. The CDR3 is 13 amino acids. The CDR3 here is CASSLLAQETQYF. Here the CDR3 DNA reads TGTGCCAGCAGCCTACTAGCGCAAGAGACCCAGTACTTC.

J is TRBJ2-6 and V is TRBV6-6; possibly TRBD1 or TRBD2 for D (6 bases each). The CDR3 loop spans 15 amino acids. From germline, CDR1 is MNHNY and CDR2 SVGAGI (reference sequence). V was trimmed by 5 bases and J by 3 bases, leaving 11 bases between them. CDR3 coding DNA: TGTGCCAGCAGTCAGGAGGGGGTTGGGGCCAACGTCCTGACTTTC. It yields the protein CASSQEGVGANVLTF.

In this sample, this clonotype turned up many times. This sequence joins TRBV10-3 and TRBJ2-7; 8 positions agree with TRBD1. CDR3 length: 14 residues. Germline values: CDR1 ENHRY, CDR2 SYGVKD. V was pared by 6 bases and J by 4 bases, with 8 bases of the junction left unmatched. CDR3 nucleotides: TGTGCCATCAGGGCAGGGGGCGAAATGTACGAGCAGTACTTC. Its translation: CAIRAGGEMYEQYF.

This clonotype was detected a few times. The rearrangement joins TRBV5-5 to TRBJ2-6; D uncertain. Trimming stripped 2 bases from V and 0 bases from J, with 15 bases between. The CDR3 loop spans 18 amino acids. The germline CDR1 and CDR2 sequences are SGHKS and YYEKEE (reference sequence). This CDR3 reads CASSFFAAAASGANVLTF. The CDR3 DNA is TGTGCCAGCAGCTTTTTCGCGGCGGCAGCCTCTGGGGCCAACGTCCTGACTTTC.

This clonotype was counted ten times or more. CDR3 sequence reads: CASSTGLADTGELFF. CDR3 in DNA: TGTGCCAGCAGCACGGGACTAGCGGACACCGGGGAGCTGTTTTTT. The chain links TRBV5-4 to TRBJ2-2; TRBD2 aligns across 11 bases. The CDR3 has 15 residues. Germline-derived CDR1 and CDR2 are SGHNT and YYREEE (reference sequence). The junction had 2 bases not matched to a gene; V was cut back by 4 bases and J by 3 bases. Looking up the rest from reference TRBV5-4 and TRBJ2-2 gives the full variable domain: ETGVTQSPTHLIKTRGQQVTLRCSSQSGHNTVSWYQQALGQGPQFIFQYYREEENGRGNFPPRFSGLQFPNYSSELNVNALELDDSALYLCASSTGLADTGELFFGEGSRLTVL.

This clonotype was detected a few times. This sequence joins TRBV20-1 and TRBJ2-2; D could derive from TRBD1 or TRBD2 (5 bases each). This CDR3 spans 14 amino acids. V was trimmed by 5 bases and J by 0 bases, leaving 10 bases between them. Per germline, CDR1 DFQATT and CDR2 SNEGSKA (reference sequence). The CDR3 bases are TGCAGTGCTTGGGGGAACTCGAACACCGGGGAGCTGTTTTTT. Its protein is CSAWGNSNTGELFF.

This clonotype came up many times. V is TRBV12-3 or TRBV12-4 and J is TRBJ2-7; maybe TRBD2 (6 bases). The CDR3 has 14 amino acids. V shed 9 bases and J shed 2 bases, with 17 bases lying between them. The CDR3 sequence is CASQPGLSAYEQYF. Here the CDR3 DNA reads TGTGCCAGTCAACCGGGACTTTCCGCCTACGAGCAGTACTTC.

This clonotype has ten or more counts. The J gene is TRBJ2-1, the V gene TRBV12-3 or TRBV12-4, with 8 bases fitting TRBD1. The V and J ends lost 7 bases and 7 bases, in that order; junction bases with no gene match: 9. The CDR3 loop spans 14 amino acids. The CDR3 coding sequence is TGTGCCAGCAACGTAGACAGGGGTCGGAATGAGCAGTTCTTC. Translated: CASNVDRGRNEQFF.

The chain is built from TRBV3-1 and TRBJ2-1, with D possibly being TRBD1 or TRBD2 (5 bases each). Looked up from germline, CDR1 is LGHDT and CDR2 is YNNKEL (reference sequence). V was shortened by 2 bases and J by 8 bases, with 19 bases between the two germline ends. The CDR3 consists of 16 residues. The DNA of the CDR3 is TGTGCCAGCAGCCAACACCCGGGACCGACACTGGATGAGCAGTTCTTC. Translated, it gives CASSQHPGPTLDEQFF.

This clonotype was found many times. V and J are TRBV10-3 and TRBJ1-6; possible D gene TRBD1, 6 bases. V lost 2 bases and J 7 bases, leaving 9 bases between the germline ends. From germline, CDR1 is ENHRY and CDR2 SYGVKD. CDR3 length equals 14 residues. The CDR3 sequence: CAISERQGNSPLHF. The DNA of the CDR3 is TGTGCCATCAGTGAGAGGCAGGGGAATTCACCCCTCCACTTT.

The gene calls are TRBV6-1 and TRBJ2-3; D may be TRBD1 or TRBD2 (5 bases each). Germline V lookup: CDR1 MNHNS, CDR2 SASEGT. V was clipped by 6 bases and J by 0 bases, with 13 bases between them. The CDR3 sequence is 15 residues long. The CDR3 DNA reads as TGTGCCAGCAGCCCACGTGGGGGAAGCACAGATACGCAGTATTTT. Translated: CASSPRGGSTDTQYF.

The chain combines TRBV24-1 with TRBJ2-3; the match to TRBD2 covers 10 bases. Germline V lookup: CDR1 KGHDR, CDR2 SFDVKD. This CDR3 comprises 17 residues. After removal of 5 bases from V and 4 bases from J, the junction contained 11 bases not matched to a gene. CDR3 sequence: CATSGPISGRSPDTQYF. CDR3 nucleotides: TGTGCCACCAGTGGCCCCATTAGCGGGAGGAGTCCAGATACGCAGTATTTT.

This clonotype was observed at least ten times. The V call is TRBV14, the J call TRBJ2-6, with D perhaps TRBD1 (6 bases). In germline, CDR1 is SGHDN, CDR2 FVKESK. The V end lost 4 bases, the J end lost 2 bases, and 6 bases lay between the germline ends. The CDR3 spans 14 residues. As DNA, the CDR3 is TGTGCCAGCAGCCGGACAGCTGGGGCCAACGTCCTGACTTTC. Translated, it gives CASSRTAGANVLTF.